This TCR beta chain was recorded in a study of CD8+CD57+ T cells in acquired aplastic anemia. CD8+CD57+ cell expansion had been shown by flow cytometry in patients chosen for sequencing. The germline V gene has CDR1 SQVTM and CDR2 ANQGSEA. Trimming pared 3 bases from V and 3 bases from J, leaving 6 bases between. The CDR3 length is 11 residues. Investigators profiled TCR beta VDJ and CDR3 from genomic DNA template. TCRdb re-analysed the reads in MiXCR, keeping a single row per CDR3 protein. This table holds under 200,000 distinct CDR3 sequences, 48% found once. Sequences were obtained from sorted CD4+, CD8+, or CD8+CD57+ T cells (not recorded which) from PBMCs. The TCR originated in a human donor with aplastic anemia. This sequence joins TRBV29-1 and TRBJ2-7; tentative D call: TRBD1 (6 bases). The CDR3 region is CSVETGYEQYF. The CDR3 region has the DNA TGCAGCGTTGAGACAGGCTACGAGCAGTACTTC.